There are a few counts of the clone carrying this T cell receptor (beta chain). No antigen is known for it. Sequencing of cultured CD4+ T cell DNA used the Oncomine TCR Beta short-read assay. TCRdb reanalysed the PCR reads using MiXCR and keeps one entry per CDR3 protein. The sample has about 4,100 distinct CDR3 sequences, about 19% seen once. This entry is derived from a study of vaccination and CD4 T cells after COVID-19. Background on the study: The study enrolled six male and four female convalescents, two of whom were Hispanic.

The CDR3 spans 15 residues. Germline V CDR1 and CDR2: SGHTA, FQGNSA. The V end lost 5 bases, the J end lost 1 base, and 14 bases lay between the germline ends. As for treatment: approximately nine-day PBMC culture with coronavirus spike peptide pools or control peptides (ViraFEST assay). ViraFEST used peptide pools to expand antigen-specific T cells before TCR sequencing. The V and J genes are TRBV7-2 and TRBJ1-1; D is ambiguous. The clonotype was recovered from a human donor who had recovered from COVID-19. The sequencing sample was made of CD4+ T cells from blood, cultured in vitro. In nucleotides, the CDR3 is TGTGCCAGCAGCCCGGACCAAGGTCGGAACACTGAAGCTTTCTTT. Translation gives CASSPDQGRNTEAFF.